These 32 T cell receptor beta chains were sequenced from one sample in a study of response to subunit inactivated influenza vaccine. Each CDR3 protein gets one entry after TCRdb re-called the RT-PCR reads with MiXCR. The table shows around 580,000 distinct CDR3 sequences, with 10% to 15% occurring only once. Sequences were derived from PBMCs from blood, sampled on the day of vaccination. The receptors here all came from a man aged 50 to 59 who received an inactivated influenza vaccine.

This chain joins TRBV7-9 and TRBJ1-1; unclear D gene. This CDR3 is built from 15 residues. V lost 0 bases, J lost 1 base, and 9 bases lay in between. CDR1 and CDR2 from the germline V gene are SEHNR and FQNEAQ (reference sequence). CDR3 amino acids: CASSLALSRNTEAFF. CDR3 nucleotide sequence: TGTGCCAGCAGCTTAGCGCTGAGCAGGAACACTGAAGCTTTCTTT.

The gene calls are TRBV3-1 and TRBJ1-4; D unclear. The germline V gene encodes CDR1 LGHDT and CDR2 YNNKEL (reference sequence). Trimming shortened V by 11 bases and J by 5 bases, and 9 bases separated the two germline ends. The CDR3 contains 11 residues. The CDR3 sequence: CARARNEKLFF. In nucleotides, the CDR3 is TGTGCCCGAGCCCGAAATGAAAAACTGTTTTTT.

The chain recombines TRBV3-1 with TRBJ2-5, with TRBD1 identical over 8 bases. J was trimmed by 0 bases and V by 2 bases; bases with no gene match: 8. CDR1 and CDR2 (germline): LGHDT, YNNKEL (reference sequence). The CDR3 covers 17 residues. CDR3 region: CASSQLGTGSYQETQYF. The CDR3 DNA is TGTGCCAGCAGCCAACTGGGGACAGGATCCTACCAAGAGACCCAGTACTTC.

This clonotype has ten or more counts. The CDR3 here is CSVGPYSREQFF. In DNA form, the CDR3 reads TGCAGCGTTGGGCCCTATAGTCGTGAGCAGTTCTTC. This chain links TRBV29-1 with TRBJ2-1; D not certain. The CDR3 sequence is 12 residues long. The germline V and J ends were trimmed by 4 bases and 9 bases, with 13 bases remaining between them. Germline V lookup: CDR1 SQVTM, CDR2 ANQGSEA.

The genes are TRBV5-1 and TRBJ1-5; perhaps TRBD1 as D (5 bases). This CDR3 region has 14 residues. From germline, CDR1 is SGHRS and CDR2 YFSETQ. V was shortened by 1 base and J by 5 bases, with 10 bases between the two germline ends. The CDR3 protein is CASSLTGADQPQHF. DNA for the CDR3: TGCGCCAGCAGCTTGACAGGAGCTGATCAGCCCCAGCATTTT.

The CDR3 loop reads CAIGPDRDTQYF. CDR3 nucleotide sequence: TGTGCCATCGGACCCGATCGGGATACGCAGTATTTT. The chain employs TRBV10-3 and TRBJ2-3; D is uncertain. The ends were cut back, 8 bases at V and 6 bases at J, with 12 bases in the middle. The CDR3 runs to 12 residues. Germline lookup yields CDR1 ENHRY and CDR2 SYGVKD.

This clonotype was recorded at least ten times. The V gene is TRBV5-5, the J gene TRBJ2-1; TRBD2 is a possible D gene (7 bases). Germline V gene data show CDR1 as SGHKS and CDR2 as YYEKEE (reference sequence). This CDR3 is 16 amino acids long. V was trimmed by 0 bases and J by 4 bases, leaving 14 bases between them. The chain's CDR3 is CASSLEVRGGYNEQFF. In DNA form, the CDR3 reads TGTGCCAGCAGCTTGGAAGTAAGGGGGGGGTACAATGAGCAGTTCTTC. Full variable domain (missing parts from reference TRBV5-5 and TRBJ2-1): DAGVTQSPTHLIKTRGQQVTLRCSPISGHKSVSWYQQVLGQGPQFIFQYYEKEERGRGNFPDRFSARQFPNYSSELNVNALLLGDSALYLCASSLEVRGGYNEQFFGPGTRLTVL.

In its sample, this clonotype was seen a few times. The chain couples TRBV18 to TRBJ1-6; D not certain. The germline gives CDR1 KGHSH, CDR2 LQKENI. V shed 4 bases and J shed 7 bases, with 5 bases lying between them. The CDR3 runs to 12 residues. CDR3 nucleotides: TGTGCCAGCTCACACGGAAATTCACCCCTCCACTTT. It specifies CASSHGNSPLHF.

In its sample, this clonotype was seen a few times. The chain has TRBV20-1 and TRBJ1-4; D gene uncertain. Trimming removed 3 bases at V and 7 bases at J, with 15 bases between. The germline CDR1 and CDR2 sequences are DFQATT and SNEGSKA (reference sequence). The CDR3 is made up of 14 amino acids. CDR3 sequence (DNA): TGCAGTGCTAGCGGTAACCCCGGAGGTGAAAAACTGTTTTTT. Translation gives CSASGNPGGEKLFF.

This clonotype was seen a few times. CDR3 in amino acids: CASSPLGAGGYREQYF. The CDR3, as DNA: TGTGCCAGCAGCCCATTAGGGGCAGGCGGCTATCGGGAGCAGTACTTC. The V call is TRBV14, the J call TRBJ2-7, with a weak D call TRBD1 (5 bases). The CDR3 is 16 residues long. Germline V gene sequence: CDR1 SGHDN, CDR2 FVKESK. Trimming removed 4 bases at V and 7 bases at J, with 23 bases between.

This clonotype appeared a single time. The chain combines TRBV19 with TRBJ2-1, with 8 positions matching TRBD1. This CDR3 is 16 amino acids long. V trimming: 4 bases; J trimming: 1 base; junction bases outside the gene matches: 6. Germline assignment: CDR1 LNHDA and CDR2 SQIVND (reference sequence). CDR3 in amino acids: CASSNPTGASYNEQFF. In nucleotides, the CDR3 is TGTGCCAGTAGTAACCCGACAGGGGCGTCCTACAATGAGCAGTTCTTC.

The sample holds a few counts of this clonotype. The CDR3 DNA is TGTGCCAGCAGTGGTTACCTAGCGGGAGGGCCCGAGACCCAGTACTTC. It translates to CASSGYLAGGPETQYF. The chain recombines TRBV6-1 with TRBJ2-5; 12 positions match TRBD2. CDR1 and CDR2 (germline): MNHNS, SASEGT. CDR3 length: 16 residues. The V gene end was trimmed by 4 bases and the J gene end by 5 bases; junction bases not matched to a gene: 8.

This clonotype was picked up many times. The V gene is TRBV21-1, the J gene TRBJ2-3. TRBV21-1 is annotated as a pseudogene. The CDR3 loop spans 16 amino acids. The CDR3 coding sequence is TGTGCCAGCAGGCTACTTATAGAAGGAAGCACAGATACGCAGTATTTT. Its translation: CASRLLIEGSTDTQYF.

This clonotype has ten or more counts. The chain employs TRBV6-1 and TRBJ1-6; 8 bases line up with TRBD1. The V gene end was trimmed by 4 bases and the J gene end by 6 bases; junction bases not matched to a gene: 2. The CDR3 extends over 14 amino acids. Germline CDR1 reads MNHNS; CDR2 reads SASEGT. The CDR3 sequence is CASSGGQGNSPLHF. Here the CDR3 DNA reads TGTGCCAGCAGTGGCGGACAGGGTAATTCACCCCTCCACTTT.

This clonotype turned up a few times. The DNA of the CDR3 is TGTGCCAGCAGTTTCGGGACCTATCAAGAGACCCAGTACTTC. As protein: CASSFGTYQETQYF. The rearrangement joins TRBV7-6 to TRBJ2-5; TRBD1 or TRBD2 may be the D gene (5 bases each). Germline V CDR1 and CDR2: SGHVS, FNYEAQ. The CDR3 totals 14 residues. Trimming pared 6 bases from V and 2 bases from J, leaving 13 bases between.

In its sample, this clonotype was seen a few times. The chain joins TRBV11-2 to TRBJ1-5; perhaps TRBD1 as D (5 bases). This CDR3 contains 16 residues. V lost 6 bases and J 3 bases, leaving 18 bases between the germline ends. The germline CDR1 and CDR2 sequences are SGHAT and FQNNGV. For the CDR3, the DNA is TGTGCCAGCAGACCCCGGGCCGGGGCATACAATCAGCCCCAGCATTTT. Its translation is CASRPRAGAYNQPQHF.

The chain has TRBV20-1 and TRBJ2-1; 15 bases are a match to TRBD2. Germline V gene sequence: CDR1 DFQATT, CDR2 SNEGSKA (reference sequence). The CDR3 runs 17 residues. The V segment lost 6 bases and the J segment 7 bases; nucleotides outside the gene matches: 13. For the CDR3, the DNA is TGCAGTGCCCCTGAGTCGGGACTAGCGGGGGGAAGGAATGAGCAGTTCTTC. Residues: CSAPESGLAGGRNEQFF.

This clonotype came up a few times. The V and J genes are TRBV29-1 and TRBJ2-3; TRBD2 aligns across 9 bases. V dropped 5 bases and J dropped 2; count of bases not matched to a gene: 2. Per germline, CDR1 SQVTM and CDR2 ANQGSEA. The CDR3 extends over 13 amino acids. CDR3 sequence reads: CSVSGGTTDTQYF. CDR3 DNA sequence: TGCAGCGTTAGCGGGGGGACCACAGATACGCAGTATTTT.

This clonotype showed up just a few times. The genes are TRBV12-3 or TRBV12-4 and TRBJ2-7; 8 bases line up with TRBD1. The V gene end was trimmed by 5 bases and the J gene end by 3 bases; junction bases not matched to a gene: 3. The CDR3 length is 13 residues. Here the CDR3 DNA reads TGTGCCAGCAGTATGACAGGGGTCTACGAGCAGTACTTC. Amino acids: CASSMTGVYEQYF.

This clonotype was seen a few times. V usage is TRBV29-1 and J usage is TRBJ2-5; D is ambiguous. Trimming removed 7 bases from V and 5 bases from J, with 17 bases in between. Germline assignment: CDR1 SQVTM and CDR2 ANQGSEA. The length of the CDR3 is 13 residues. CDR3 nucleotide sequence: TGCAGCGGAGGAGCAGGCCCCAGGGAGACCCAGTACTTC. Translation gives CSGGAGPRETQYF.

Many counts were recorded for this clonotype. The J gene is TRBJ2-7, the V gene TRBV5-1, with a weak D call TRBD2 (5 bases). V dropped 4 bases and J dropped 6 bases, with 17 bases sitting between them. Germline CDR1 SGHRS, CDR2 YFSETQ. This CDR3 comprises 14 residues. CDR3 loop: CASSMELAGSEQYF. DNA for the CDR3: TGCGCCAGCAGCATGGAGCTCGCGGGCAGCGAGCAGTACTTC.

This clonotype was seen only a few times. This chain joins TRBV4-3 and TRBJ1-4, with no clear D. From germline, CDR1 is LGHNA and CDR2 YSLEER. The CDR3 length is 15 residues. V was trimmed by 0 bases and J by 0 bases, leaving 5 bases between them. The CDR3 sequence is CASSQDKTTNEKLFF. In nucleotides, the CDR3 is TGCGCCAGCAGCCAAGACAAGACAACTAATGAAAAACTGTTTTTT.

The CDR3 coding sequence is TGTGCCAGCAGCCAGGATCCTACAGACACCGGGGAGCTGTTTTTT. Translating it yields CASSQDPTDTGELFF. V and J are TRBV3-1 and TRBJ2-2; D call uncertain. Germline assignment: CDR1 LGHDT and CDR2 YNNKEL (reference sequence). V shed 3 bases and J shed 3 bases, with 11 bases lying between them. The CDR3 contains 15 residues. Combining the CDR3 with reference TRBV3-1 and TRBJ2-2 gives the whole variable domain DTAVSQTPKYLVTQMGNDKSIKCEQNLGHDTMYWYKQDSKKFLKIMFSYNNKELIINETVPNRFSPKSPDKAHLNLHINSLELGDSAVYFCASSQDPTDTGELFFGEGSRLTVL.

The chain joins TRBV6-6 to TRBJ1-3; D is unclear. CDR3 length: 13 amino acids. V shed 8 bases and J shed 0 bases, with 8 bases lying between them. The germline V gene has CDR1 MNHNY and CDR2 SVGAGI (reference sequence). The CDR3 reads CASQSHSGNTIYF. CDR3 in DNA: TGTGCCAGCCAGAGTCACTCTGGAAACACCATATATTTT.

In its sample, this clonotype was seen many times. V and J are TRBV4-2 and TRBJ2-1; 7 bases agree with TRBD2. The germline V gene encodes CDR1 LGHNA and CDR2 YNFKEQ. V shed 4 bases, J shed 0 bases, and the junction held 12 bases outside the gene matches. The CDR3 is made up of 18 amino acids. The CDR3, as DNA: TGTGCCAGCAGCCTATCCCGACTAGCCCAGAGCTCCTACAATGAGCAGTTCTTC. It encodes CASSLSRLAQSSYNEQFF.

This clonotype has only a few counts. The rearrangement links TRBV29-1 to TRBJ2-2; the D gene is possibly TRBD1 (5 bases). The V end lost 2 bases, the J end lost 4 bases, and 14 bases lay between the germline ends. The CDR3 length is 15 residues. The germline gives CDR1 SQVTM, CDR2 ANQGSEA. The CDR3: CSVERDGASTGELFF. The CDR3 DNA reads TGCAGCGTTGAAAGGGATGGGGCAAGCACCGGGGAGCTGTTTTTT.

The rearrangement uses TRBV28 and TRBJ2-3; 10 nucleotides agree with TRBD1. The CDR3 is 16 residues long. Germline CDR1 MDHEN, CDR2 SYDVKM. Trimming at V came to 5 bases and at J to 2 bases, leaving 7 bases not matched to a gene. This CDR3 reads CASSPRDRGYTDTQYF. The CDR3 DNA follows: TGTGCCAGCAGTCCCCGGGACAGGGGCTACACAGATACGCAGTATTTT.

This clonotype occurred many times. V is TRBV7-9 and J is TRBJ2-5, with TRBD1 matching 7 bases. The CDR3 runs to 16 residues. Trimming took 5 bases from V and 3 from J; bases not matched to a gene: 12. Germline loops: CDR1 SEHNR, CDR2 FQNEAQ (reference sequence). CDR3 region: CASSLNRDRKKETQYF. The CDR3 DNA reads TGTGCCAGCAGCCTCAATAGGGACAGAAAAAAAGAGACCCAGTACTTC. Supplemented by reference TRBV7-9 and TRBJ2-5, the full variable domain reads DTGVSQNPRHKITKRGQNVTFRCDPISEHNRLYWYRQTLGQGPEFLTYFQNEAQLEKSRLLSDRFSAERPKGSFSTLEIQRTEQGDSAMYLCASSLNRDRKKETQYFGPGTRLLVL.

This clonotype was seen only a few times. The chain joins TRBV28 to TRBJ2-7; 8 nucleotides agree with TRBD2. Germline lookup yields CDR1 MDHEN and CDR2 SYDVKM. After removal of 6 bases from V and 3 bases from J, the junction contained 1 base not matched to a gene. The CDR3 runs to 12 residues. CDR3 sequence reads: CASRTSVYEQYF. CDR3 nucleotide sequence: TGTGCCAGCAGGACTAGCGTCTACGAGCAGTACTTC. Together with reference TRBV28 and TRBJ2-7, the CDR3 gives the full variable domain: DVKVTQSSRYLVKRTGEKVFLECVQDMDHENMFWYRQDPGLGLRLIYFSYDVKMKEKGDIPEGYSVSREKKERFSLILESASTNQTSMYLCASRTSVYEQYFGPGTRLTVT.

This clonotype occurred a few times. CDR3 nucleotides: TGTGCCAGCAGTCCCGGGGGGACAGGGGACTACGAGCAGTACTTC. This translates into CASSPGGTGDYEQYF. The rearrangement uses TRBV2 and TRBJ2-7, with 10 nucleotides matching TRBD1. The V gene's germline CDR1 is SNHLY and CDR2 FYNNEI. CDR3 length equals 15 residues. V shed 5 bases and J 3 bases; nucleotides not matched to a gene: 7.

The V call is TRBV29-1, the J call TRBJ2-7, with 10 bases that match TRBD1. This CDR3 has 13 amino acids. The J segment lost 2 bases and the V segment lost 6 bases, leaving 4 bases of the junction unmatched. The germline V gene encodes CDR1 SQVTM and CDR2 ANQGSEA. The CDR3 DNA reads TGCAGCGTAAGGGACAGGGGTCCCTACGAGCAGTACTTC. As protein: CSVRDRGPYEQYF.

There are many counts of this clonotype. The V gene is TRBV6-2 or TRBV6-3, the J gene TRBJ2-2; D call uncertain. Germline CDR1 reads MNHEY; CDR2 reads SVGEGT. The length of the CDR3 is 13 residues. Between the trimmed V and J ends, which lost 1 base and 6 bases, there was a span of 6 bases. CDR3: CASSYFESGELFF. The CDR3 region has the DNA TGTGCCAGCAGTTACTTCGAATCCGGGGAGCTGTTTTTT.